A single sample is the source of the 3 T cell receptor beta chains below, sequenced in a study of vaccination and CD4 T cells after COVID-19. Sequenced with the Oncomine TCR Beta short-read assay was DNA taken from cultured CD4+ T cells. TCRdb re-analysed the PCR reads in MiXCR, keeping a single row per CDR3 protein. The table has 15,000 to 25,000 distinct CDR3 sequences, approximately 39% seen once. Treatment noted: approximately 9-day PBMC culture with coronavirus spike peptide pools or control peptides (ViraFEST assay). Their recognized antigens are unknown. Material for sequencing was cultured CD4+ T cells from blood. These receptors originate from a human donor with COVID-19.

In its sample, this clonotype was seen a few times. As DNA, the CDR3 is TGTGCCAGCAGATTAGGGACAGCTGCTAACTATGGCTACACCTTC. Its protein product is CASRLGTAANYGYTF. The chain recombines TRBV5-4 with TRBJ1-2, with 7 bases that match TRBD1. Looked up from germline, CDR1 is SGHNT and CDR2 is YYREEE (reference sequence). The CDR3 is made up of 15 amino acids. Germline trimming cut 5 bases from V and 0 bases from J; bases unmatched to any gene: 7.

The chain has TRBV5-4 and TRBJ1-1; D gene ambiguous. CDR1 and CDR2 (germline): SGHNT, YYREEE (reference sequence). There are 13 residues in the CDR3. Trimming shortened V by 1 base and J by 9 bases, and 13 bases separated the two germline ends. CDR3 in amino acids: CASSLSNGEKAFF. The CDR3 bases are TGTGCCAGCAGCTTGAGTAACGGGGAAAAAGCTTTCTTT.

In its sample, this clonotype was seen a few times. CDR3 sequence reads: CASSWEDTQYF. The DNA of the CDR3 is TGTGCCAGCAGCTGGGAAGATACGCAGTATTTT. The chain has TRBV7-2 and TRBJ2-3; D remains unclear. Looked up from germline, CDR1 is SGHTA and CDR2 is FQGNSA. Trimming took off 4 bases at V and 5 bases at J, with 4 bases between the two ends. This CDR3 contains 11 residues.